This T cell receptor beta chain stems from a study of identical twins (dated by TCRdb to the mid-2010s). In the study overall: To test whether fetal clonotypes persist, this study deep-sequenced TCR alpha and beta repertoires from monozygotic twins, from unrelated adults of various ages, and from cord blood. To rule out contamination, replicate twin experiments were performed at different times with different library preparation protocols. What the work shows at the level of the full study, not this receptor alone: Out-of-frame TCR alpha sequences shared between twins showed an excess of low generation-probability sequences compared with coincidental sharing between unrelated individuals. Invariant T cells such as MAIT and iNKT could partly confound zero-insertion analyses, although diverse VJ usage argued against such confounding for most clonotypes. Fewer insertions were carried by abundant cord blood beta clonotypes; a weaker similar trend was observed in young adult naive repertoires, while no such trend was observed in memory repertoires. Excess twin sharing in beta out-of-frame sequences was weaker because fewer shared sequences lowered the signal-to-noise ratio. Recombination models systematically underestimated out-of-frame TCR alpha sharing in monozygotic twins but agreed with sharing between unrelated individuals. Because the same donors could not be followed over many years, conclusions were based on cross-sectional statistical analysis.

CDR1 ENHRY and CDR2 SYGVKD were looked up in the germline V gene. V gives up 2 bases and J gives up 6 bases, and the segment between their germline ends measures 15 bases. CDR3 length: 15 amino acids, cysteine to phenylalanine. Here the CDR3 DNA is all that survives: 45 bases in frame from base 1. The library was built by means of 5' RACE. These reads were obtained on an Illumina HiSeq 2000. Template switching added a universal primer binding site, and the final cDNA carried a unique molecular identifier that allowed TCR cDNA molecules to be counted accurately. Specific primers in the conserved constant-segment region were used to synthesize first-strand cDNA for TCR alpha and beta chains. To control for contamination, every cDNA library was double barcoded, receiving both a SMART-Mk sample barcode and Illumina barcodes. Two successive PCR steps introduced TruSeq adapter sequences along with Illumina sample barcodes. TCR alpha and beta cDNA libraries were sequenced on the Illumina HiSeq platform with custom primers. The original methods were these. MiGEC was used to process raw reads and extract unique molecular identifiers, and MiXCR was used to find CDR3 positions. Recombination models were inferred per individual with the repgenHMM and IGoR tools using an EM algorithm. The tcR package in R was used for shared clonotype analysis, with sharing normalized by the product of cloneset sizes. Out-of-frame nonproductive sequences were analyzed to study raw recombination free of thymic and clonal selection effects. TCRdb redid the processing of the public reads, applying fastp at Q25 and MiXCR, and retained in-frame beta chains. Merged by CDR3 protein, the rows form single entries marked with the most common genes and DNA. Here the V and J calls rest on TCRdb's processing, not on the authors' analysis. In this sample the table shows hundreds of thousands of distinct CDR3 sequences, more than 12% of which occur a single time. The leading ten clones occupy 7% to 9% of the sample.

Every donor in the study was a healthy Caucasian. Using Miltenyi CD45RO+ enrichment and human naive T-cell isolation kits, memory (CD45RO+) and naive T cells were isolated from PBMC. As concerns this clonotype: Its antigen is not yet known. Per-nucleotide qualities are absent, and no much larger clonotype sits a single base away.

The sequenced material came from memory (CD45RO+) T cells sorted from blood. What the cell subset or site label conveys for this sample: CD45RO+ enriched T cells. This receptor was taken from a woman between 18 and 30 years old in good health. The chain is assembled from TRBV10-3 and TRBJ2-3, with TRBD2 perhaps the D gene, on 5 matching bases. The CDR3 loop reads CAISERLALGDTQYF. DNA sequence: TGTGCCATCAGTGAGCGGCTAGCTTTGGGGGATACGCAGTATTTT.